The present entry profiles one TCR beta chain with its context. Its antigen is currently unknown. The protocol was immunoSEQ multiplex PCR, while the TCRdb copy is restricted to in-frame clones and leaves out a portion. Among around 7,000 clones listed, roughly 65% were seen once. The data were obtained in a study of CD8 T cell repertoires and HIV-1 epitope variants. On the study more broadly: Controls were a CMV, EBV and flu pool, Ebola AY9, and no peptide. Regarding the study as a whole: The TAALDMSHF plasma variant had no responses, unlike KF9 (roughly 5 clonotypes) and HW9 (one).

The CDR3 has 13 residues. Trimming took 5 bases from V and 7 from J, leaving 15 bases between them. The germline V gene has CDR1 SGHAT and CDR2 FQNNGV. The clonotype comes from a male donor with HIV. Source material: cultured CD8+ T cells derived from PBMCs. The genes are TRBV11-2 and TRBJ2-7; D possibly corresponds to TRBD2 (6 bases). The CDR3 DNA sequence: TGTGCCAGCAGCCCCCTGGTGGGACTGGAGCAGTACTTC. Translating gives CASSPLVGLEQYF.